This T cell receptor (beta chain) was identified during a study of Ad26.COV2.S vaccination and SARS-CoV-2 variants. Study as a whole: The vaccine Ad26.COV2.S was put into the muscle once, or twice with 56 days between.

Comment on this clone: Its antigen is unknown.

Notes on the study in general: Vaccine recipients surpassed placebo recipients in spike-specific TCR breadth.

Only in-frame clones appear in the TCRdb table, and some are missing; sequencing was by immunoSEQ multiplex PCR. The sample has hundreds of thousands of clones, 83% seen once; the top ten hold about 8%. This CDR3 contains 14 residues. CDR1 and CDR2 (germline): LGHDT, YNNKEL (reference sequence). The trim removed 4 bases at V and 2 bases at J, leaving 3 bases unmatched. Regarding treatment: approximately 18 received Ad26.COV2.S at low or high dose, single or two shots; 5 received placebo; per-sample allocation not given. Following the first vaccine or placebo injection, samples were taken on day 63. Spike of the Wuhan-strain SARS-CoV-2 was expressed by an Ad26 vector, which formed the vaccine.

Sequenced here: peripheral blood, sampled in a trial of Ad26.COV2.S vaccine versus placebo. The chain uses TRBV3-1 (or the pseudogene TRBV3-2) and TRBJ2-7; 9 positions agree with TRBD1. This sequence was found in a person between 18 and 65 years old who received the Ad26.COV2.S COVID-19 vaccine or a placebo. The CDR3 spells CASSPRDRAYEQYF. CDR3 sequence (DNA): TGTGCCAGCAGCCCTCGGGACAGGGCCTACGAGCAGTACTTC.